What follows is one TCR beta chain and its context. Its matching antigen is unknown. A second PCR, run for about 7 to 11 cycles, used a sample-barcoded 5' primer plus a J-beta primer mix. A 12-random-nucleotide template-switch adaptor tagged each cDNA molecule. TCRdb reanalysed the 5' RACE reads using MiXCR and keeps one entry per CDR3 protein. Of approximately 1.5 million distinct CDR3 sequences in the sample, roughly two fifths were seen once. The sample is drawn from a study of blood T cells in healthy people across ages. Per the germline V gene, CDR1 is MNHNY and CDR2 is SVGAGI (reference sequence). The CDR3 length is 15 residues. Trimming took 6 bases from V and 2 from J, leaving 11 bases between them. Study-wide results and limits: More naive CD4+ cells and higher diversity were found in long-lived than in aged donors.

Sequencing used blood. The receptor was isolated from a woman younger than 35 in good health. This chain uses TRBV6-6 with TRBJ1-6, with D uncertain. CDR3 protein: CASRKSDTYNSPLHF. The DNA of the CDR3 is TGTGCCAGCAGGAAATCAGACACCTATAATTCACCCCTCCACTTT.